What follows are 4 T cell receptor beta chains derived from one specimen sequenced in a study of regulatory T cells in long-lasting Graves disease. Time point of the sample: newly diagnosed GD, antithyroid drugs for less than 3 months. After RNA was extracted from PBMCs, the TCR library was made from it. To make TCR beta libraries, researchers used iRepertoire HTBI primers and Arm-PCR of CDR3 regions. Via MiXCR, TCRdb re-called the multiplex PCR reads, giving one row per CDR3 protein. Among 420,000 or so distinct CDR3 sequences listed, around 15% were seen once. This same sample was also part of a study on T cells in Graves' hyperthyroidism and ophthalmopathy.

The starting material was peripheral blood mononuclear cells (PBMCs), obtained at new diagnosis, from a patient treated with antithyroid drugs. The receptor source for this set is a woman under 30 with Graves disease.

This clonotype was counted only a few times. The chain couples TRBV9 to TRBJ2-7; TRBD1 matches 7 bases. Trimming took 0 bases from V and 4 from J; bases not matched to a gene: 4. There are 14 residues in the CDR3. CDR1 is SGDLS and CDR2 is YYNGEE in the germline V gene. CDR3 coding DNA: TGTGCCAGCAGCGTAGCGCAGGGGGAGTACGAGCAGTACTTC. The encoded protein is CASSVAQGEYEQYF.

This clonotype has only one observation. CDR3 sequence (DNA): TGTGCCAGCAGTTCCGGGACGGAGAACACTGAAGCTTTCTTT. Translation gives CASSSGTENTEAFF. The chain combines TRBV6-5 with TRBJ1-1; weak D call: TRBD1 (5 bases). The V end was cut by 4 bases, the J end by 1 base, with 10 bases between. CDR1 and CDR2 (germline): MNHEY, SVGAGI. The CDR3 consists of 14 residues.

This clonotype was observed a handful of times. V is TRBV7-9 and J is TRBJ2-5; 11 nucleotides agree with TRBD2. This CDR3 has 16 residues. CDR1 is SEHNR and CDR2 is FQNEAQ in the germline V gene (reference sequence). V gave up 5 bases and J gave up 5 bases; unmatched junction bases: 10. The CDR3 protein is CASSPTSGVLRETQYF. CDR3 coding DNA: TGTGCCAGCAGCCCGACTAGCGGGGTACTTAGGGAGACCCAGTACTTC.

This sequence joins TRBV6-1 and TRBJ2-1; D may be TRBD2 (6 bases). The V and J ends lost 6 bases and 9 bases respectively, with 12 bases between them. Per the germline V gene, CDR1 is MNHNS and CDR2 is SASEGT. The CDR3 loop spans 12 amino acids. The CDR3 DNA reads as TGTGCCAGCAGGCAGACTAGTAGTGAGCAGTTCTTC. Amino acid sequence: CASRQTSSEQFF.